The text below deals with one TCR beta chain. The CDR3 has 14 residues. Looked up from germline, CDR1 is SGHRS and CDR2 is YFSETQ. The V and J ends lost 3 bases and 5 bases respectively, with 14 bases between them. This sample was taken from a study of blood T cell repertoires in COVID-19. Study as a whole: PBMCs, B-cell-depleted T cells, or T cells provided the cDNA or gDNA that made up the material.

Original handling: Estimation of nucleated cell counts was performed using reference gene primer amplification. This table comes from immunoSEQ multiplex PCR, and its TCRdb copy is limited to in-frame clones, with some not included. V and J calls and clone size are given by that table; D and trimming were obtained from the DNA. The sample includes 75,000 to 90,000 clones, 80% seen only once; the top ten take under 5.5%. The rearrangement joins TRBV5-1 to TRBJ2-5, with no clear D. This TCR was sampled from a woman in her 70s with acute or convalescent COVID-19. Sequencing used peripheral blood. The DNA of the CDR3 is TGCGCCAGCAGCTCGATCGAGAGGTGGGAGACCCAGTACTTC. Translating gives CASSSIERWETQYF.